The present T cell receptor (beta chain) was sequenced within a study of control samples from healthy donors and cancer patients. TCRdb keeps only in-frame clones here, not all; method: immunoSEQ multiplex PCR. The sample includes about 150,000 clones, around 88% seen only once; the top ten take approximately 1.7%. The CDR3 is 13 residues long. V was cut by 9 bases and J by 1 base, with 12 bases left in between. Germline V lookup: CDR1 ENHRY, CDR2 SYGVKD. The sample comprised blood. This chain joins TRBV10-3 and TRBJ1-2, with a possible D match to TRBD1 (5 bases). The source of this sequence is a man aged 18 to 30 in good health. The DNA for the CDR3 is TGTGCCATTCTAAGGGGCAATAACTATGGCTACACCTTC. It codes for CAILRGNNYGYTF.